This entry describes one TCR beta chain. This sample is drawn from a study of blood T cell repertoires in COVID-19. Study at large: From T cells, B-cell-depleted T cells, or PBMCs came the material, which was cDNA or gDNA.

Original data processing: Reference gene primer amplification yielded estimated nucleated cell counts. Clones were sequenced by immunoSEQ multiplex PCR, and TCRdb holds only the in-frame ones, with some missing. The V and J calls and clone size are taken from that table; D and trimming were inferred from the DNA. Of 130,000 to 150,000 clones listed, approximately 84% are singletons. Germline assignment: CDR1 SGHDT and CDR2 YYEEEE. Trimming took 0 bases from V and 7 from J; bases not matched to a gene: 5. The CDR3 consists of 16 residues. Sequenced: peripheral blood. The rearrangement uses TRBV5-6 and TRBJ2-1; 12 bases are shared with TRBD2. This clonotype was obtained from a woman aged 60-75 years with acute or convalescent COVID-19. The CDR3 sequence is CASSLAGLAGGNEQFF. CDR3 in DNA: TGTGCCAGCAGCTTGGCCGGGCTAGCGGGAGGGAATGAGCAGTTCTTC. Full variable domain (missing parts from reference TRBV5-6 and TRBJ2-1): DAGVTQSPTHLIKTRGQQVTLRCSPKSGHDTVSWYQQALGQGPQFIFQYYEEEERQRGNFPDRFSGHQFPNYSSELNVNALLLGDSALYLCASSLAGLAGGNEQFFGPGTRLTVL.